This TCR beta chain appears in the sequencing data of a study of shared clonotypes between healthy human individuals (dated by TCRdb to the early 2020s). Concerning the study at large: Three men and a couple of women, aged 18 to 49 years, made up the cohort. For each donor, CD4 naive and CD4 memory were each run on three plates, CD8 naive on two plates, and CD8 memory on one plate. Per donor, leukapheresis produced somewhere between about 0.8 and 9.5 billion PBMCs. To estimate repertoire size and how much clonotypes are shared between individuals, the study performed deep sequencing of blood TCR repertoires from roughly five healthy adults. Libraries were prepared and TCR repertoires were sequenced by different laboratories using diverse techniques, in order to increase sequencing depth and limit assay-specific biases. The paper as a whole reports these results and caveats: Incomplete sequencing was indicated by rarefaction of sorted-subset datasets, despite the large sequencing depth. Compared with non-shared clonotypes, clonotypes shared by all four sorted-subset donors had higher generation probabilities. Based on pairwise subsampling, the degree of clonotype sharing among donors was expected to be affected by sequencing depth. Sharing across several donors was observed for approximately 5% of naive CD4, 3.5% of naive CD8, about 2.3% of memory CD4, and about 0.4% of memory CD8 clonotypes. Naive subsets generally had larger estimated clonotype richness than memory subsets did. The genetic and exposure-history diversity represented was limited by the small number of donors. Sampling was restricted to blood, and TCR repertoires in tissue are likely to differ from TCR repertoires in blood.

From its cysteine to its phenylalanine, the CDR3 spans 13 amino acids. Of all the DNA, just the CDR3 is kept, 39 bases in frame from base 1. Relative to germline, V is 4 bases shorter and J is 4 bases shorter, with 11 bases between their ends. The germline V gene sets CDR1 to SGHRS and CDR2 to YFSETQ. The donors were healthy, HIV-negative adults with no recently reported acute infections or vaccinations. Every donor was a Caucasian adult living in Nashville, Tennessee, USA. CD4+ T cells were enriched through magnetic negative selection, after which naive cells were positively selected on CD45RA and the remaining negative fraction served as the memory subset. Blood was collected by leukapheresis, and PBMCs were isolated by Ficoll-Histopaque density gradient centrifugation and then cryopreserved in liquid nitrogen vapor phase. Purity and quantity of every magnetically sorted T cell population were checked by analytical flow cytometry. Genomic DNA was isolated from each sorted fraction and quantified by UV absorbance on a Nanodrop 2000c.

Using the deep immunoSEQ assay, TCR CDR3 regions were amplified from genomic DNA by multiplex PCR. Genomic DNA extracted from each cell subset was distributed evenly over all wells of several immunoSEQ 96-well plates, and each plate served as one replicate. For sorted subsets, around 0.2 ug genomic DNA, equal to about 30,000 T cell genomes, was loaded into each replicate PCR. Purified libraries were measured with a Qubit 3.0 fluorometer, size-checked on a Bioanalyzer 2100, and measured again with the KAPA Library Quantification kit. Every immunoSEQ 96-well plate was sequenced on a separate single-read 150-cycle Illumina NextSeq 550 flow cell. The original pipeline was this. The immunoSEQ output contained only junctional sequences without quality scores, so filtering could not match that applied to full-length reads. To assign V/J genes and CDR3, sequences were annotated against IMGT germline references using PyIR, a Python wrapper for IgBLAST v1.9. Reads were removed for weak V/J assignments (E-value above 1e-6), missing CDR3, stop codons, out-of-frame junctions, or ambiguous translated residues. V3J clonotypes were defined as sequences sharing the same inferred V gene, J gene, and CDR3 amino acid sequence. The percentage overlap between two repertoires was calculated by dividing the number of shared unique clonotypes by the size of the smaller repertoire. Repertoire richness was assessed with RTK rarefaction, the Chao1 estimator, and Recon v2.1 estimates of unobserved clonotypes. For all TCRbeta clonotypes obtained by the gDNA method from four donors, generation probabilities were computed with OLGA. TCRdb mirrors the immuneACCESS table, restricted to in-frame sequences. Some clones are absent from its copies; in checked studies, under half trace to an unresolved V gene, and the reason for the others is unknown. Clonal size and the V and J genes are those of that table, whereas D and trimming came from the DNA. This sample is represented by 2 million to 2.5 million clones; more than 80% of them were singletons. The ten largest make up around 0.4% of the sample.

A remark on this clone: Its antigen specificity is not known. Per-base qualities were not stored, and no clone one base away is much larger.

The sequenced sample was naive CD4+ T cells from PBMCs. Explained via the paper, the cell subset or site label denotes: CD45RA+ positively selected. The chain is made from TRBV5-1 and TRBJ1-1, with the D gene call left open. The sequence came from a man younger than 35 in good health. Some clones in this sample may be carry-over from other donors' samples. The nucleotide sequence is given as TGCGCCAGCAGCCAGCAGGAAGTCACTGAAGCTTTCTTT. Its product reads: CASSQQEVTEAFF.